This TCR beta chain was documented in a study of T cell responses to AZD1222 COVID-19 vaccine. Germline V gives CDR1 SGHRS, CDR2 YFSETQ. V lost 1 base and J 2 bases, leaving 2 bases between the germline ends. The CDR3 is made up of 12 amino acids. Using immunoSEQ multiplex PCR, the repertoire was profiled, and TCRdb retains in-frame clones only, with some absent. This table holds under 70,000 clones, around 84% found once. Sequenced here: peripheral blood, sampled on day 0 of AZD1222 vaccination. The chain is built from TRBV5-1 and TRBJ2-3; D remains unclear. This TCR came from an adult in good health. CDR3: CASSLTTDTQYF. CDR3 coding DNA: TGCGCCAGCAGCTTGACCACAGATACGCAGTATTTT. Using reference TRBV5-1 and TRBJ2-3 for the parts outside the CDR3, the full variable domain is KAGVTQTPRYLIKTRGQQVTLSCSPISGHRSVSWYQQTPGQGLQFLFEYFSETQRNKGNFPGRFSGRQFSNSRSEMNVSTLELGDSALYLCASSLTTDTQYFGPGTRLTVL.